Listed here is a single T cell receptor beta chain. This sample also contains other DNA sequences that code for the same CDR3. The data were taken from a study of blood T cell repertoires in COVID-19. The overall study: Some COVID-19 samples were acute and others convalescent; all came from the United States, Italy and Spain. In each case, the material was cDNA or gDNA derived from T cells, B-cell-depleted T cells, or PBMCs.

Produced via immunoSEQ multiplex PCR; TCRdb's table is partial and in-frame only. The profile shows 350,000 to 550,000 clones, roughly 89% of them singletons. The ends lost 4 bases at V and 2 bases at J; junction bases unmatched: 2. Germline values: CDR1 LGHDT, CDR2 YNNKEL (reference sequence). The CDR3 length is 15 residues. The rearrangement links TRBV3-1 (or the pseudogene TRBV3-2) to TRBJ1-4; 9 bases line up with TRBD1. This clonotype was obtained from a woman between 25 and 40 years old with acute or convalescent COVID-19. Specimen: peripheral blood. The CDR3 spells CASSLTGGTNEKLFF. The CDR3 DNA sequence: TGTGCCAGCAGCCTTACAGGGGGCACTAATGAAAAACTGTTTTTT.